The 15 T cell receptor beta chains given below trace back to one sample, sequenced in a study of T cell repertoires in cytomegalovirus infection. TCRdb independently ran MiXCR on the reads; one entry per CDR3 protein. In the table there are 350,000 to 550,000 distinct CDR3 sequences, roughly a third of which are singletons. Sequencing was performed on PBMCs. These receptors came from a human donor in good health (CMV status not recorded). Some clones in this sample may be carry-over from other donors' samples.

This clonotype has a handful of counts. The chain recombines TRBV6-5 with TRBJ1-1; no clear D. The V and J ends lost 7 bases and 1 base respectively, with 13 bases between them. The CDR3 has 14 residues. Germline V gives CDR1 MNHEY, CDR2 SVGAGI. This CDR3 is CASIPASPNTEAFF. Here the CDR3 DNA reads TGTGCCAGCATCCCGGCTAGCCCGAACACTGAAGCTTTCTTT.

This clonotype was recorded at least ten times. V is TRBV7-2 and J is TRBJ2-5; D remains unclear. The CDR3 is made up of 12 amino acids. Germline CDR1 and CDR2: SGHTA and FQGNSA. The ends were cut back, 3 bases at V and 13 bases at J, with 15 bases in the middle. The CDR3 spells CASSFGSGPPYF. The CDR3 bases are TGTGCCAGCAGCTTTGGGTCGGGCCCCCCGTACTTC.

The chain has TRBV7-2 and TRBJ1-1; D gene ambiguous. The CDR3 length is 18 residues. Germline-derived CDR1 and CDR2 are SGHTA and FQGNSA. Trimming took 5 bases from V and 0 from J, leaving 22 bases between them. CDR3 region: CASSNLALGREMNTEAFF. CDR3 coding DNA: TGTGCCAGCAGCAATCTCGCGCTGGGGAGGGAGATGAACACTGAAGCTTTCTTT.

This chain connects TRBV14 to TRBJ2-7; D might be TRBD1 (7 bases). Trimming removed 4 bases from V and 0 bases from J, with 13 bases in between. Germline loops: CDR1 SGHDN, CDR2 FVKESK. The CDR3 is 15 amino acids. This CDR3 is CASSRSGGSSYEQYF. CDR3 DNA sequence: TGTGCCAGCAGCCGTTCAGGGGGGAGCTCCTACGAGCAGTACTTC.

Note on this clonotype: Being one base from a much bigger clone, this may be a read error. The chain recombines TRBV7-3 with TRBJ1-5; weak D call: TRBD1 (5 bases). This CDR3 region has 13 residues. The V end lost 5 bases, the J end lost 10 bases, and 15 bases lay between the germline ends. CDR1 SGHTA and CDR2 FQGTGA come from the germline V gene. The CDR3 DNA is TGTGCCAGCAGCCCCAGTGGAGGGGAACCCCAGCATTTT. Protein sequence: CASSPSGGEPQHF. The whole variable domain, remainder taken from reference TRBV7-3 and TRBJ1-5, is GAGVSQTPSNKVTEKGKYVELRCDPISGHTALYWYRQSLGQGPEFLIYFQGTGAADDSGLPNDRFFAVRPEGSVSTLKIQRTERGDSAVYLCASSPSGGEPQHFGDGTRLSIL.

This clonotype was found a few times. This chain links TRBV7-2 with TRBJ1-2; no clear D gene. Germline loops: CDR1 SGHTA, CDR2 FQGNSA. V lost 6 bases and J 7 bases, leaving 18 bases between the germline ends. The length of the CDR3 is 14 residues. The CDR3 DNA follows: TGTGCCAGCAGAGCAAGGGATGGGAGTGGTGGCTACACCTTC. It yields the protein CASRARDGSGGYTF.

This clonotype was counted ten times or more. This sequence joins TRBV7-2 and TRBJ1-6; D is possibly TRBD1 (5 bases). V was shortened by 5 bases and J by 0 bases, with 23 bases between the two germline ends. Germline loops: CDR1 SGHTA, CDR2 FQGNSA. The CDR3 spans 20 residues. The CDR3 reads CASSNPGLGVASSYNSPLHF. CDR3 nucleotide sequence: TGTGCCAGCAGCAACCCGGGACTGGGGGTGGCGAGCTCCTATAATTCACCCCTCCACTTT.

This rearrangement joins TRBV11-2 to TRBJ2-2; D perhaps matches TRBD1 (5 bases). Germline CDR1 SGHAT, CDR2 FQNNGV. The germline V and J ends were trimmed by 4 bases and 1 base, with 10 bases remaining between them. CDR3 length equals 15 residues. This CDR3 reads CASSSADRNTGELFF. In DNA, the CDR3 is TGTGCCAGCAGCTCAGCCGACAGGAACACCGGGGAGCTGTTTTTT.

This clonotype was counted a few times. The gene calls are TRBV7-6 and TRBJ2-7; the D gene could be TRBD1 or TRBD2 (5 bases each). This CDR3 comprises 17 residues. CDR1 and CDR2 (germline): SGHVS, FNYEAQ. V lost 2 bases and J lost 1, with 18 bases in between. This CDR3 is CASSLLGRGTLSYEQYF. The DNA for the CDR3 is TGTGCCAGCAGCTTACTGGGTAGAGGGACCCTTTCCTACGAGCAGTACTTC.

This clonotype was counted between two and nine times. V is TRBV6-5 and J is TRBJ1-1; 7 bases agree with TRBD1. V lost 7 bases and J lost 5; bases outside the gene matches: 13. From germline, CDR1 is MNHEY and CDR2 SVGAGI. This CDR3 comprises 15 residues. The CDR3 DNA follows: TGTGCCAGCAACCTCCAGACAGGGCCAGGTACTGAAGCTTTCTTT. As protein: CASNLQTGPGTEAFF.

This clonotype has a handful of counts. Here the CDR3 reads CASSRQADQSGYTF. The CDR3 nucleotides are TGTGCCAGCTCAAGACAAGCGGATCAGAGTGGCTACACCTTC. The chain is built from TRBV6-1 and TRBJ1-2; D remains ambiguous. The ends were cut back, 8 bases at V and 7 bases at J, with 20 bases in the middle. Germline V gives CDR1 MNHNS, CDR2 SASEGT. This CDR3 comprises 14 residues.

This clonotype appeared many times. CDR3 loop: CASSQESSPRTDTQYF. The CDR3 nucleotides are TGTGCCAGCAGCCAAGAATCCAGCCCGAGGACAGATACGCAGTATTTT. The V and J genes are TRBV4-2 and TRBJ2-3, with D unresolved. V gave up 0 bases and J gave up 3 bases, with 13 bases separating them. This CDR3 comprises 16 residues. In germline, CDR1 is LGHNA, CDR2 YNFKEQ.

To note about this clonotype: At one of its ends the junction is not consistent with the germline gene, which may arise from a read error. The CDR3 loop is CASSLSLAVHPYEQYF. In DNA, the CDR3 is TGTGCAAGCAGTTTGAGTCTAGCGGTGCACCCCTACGAGCAGTACTTC. The rearrangement uses TRBV12-3 or TRBV12-4 and TRBJ2-7, with 7 bases fitting TRBD2. The CDR3 loop spans 16 amino acids.

Turning to this clonotype: One end of the junction is discordant with germline, which a read error may explain. The chain combines TRBV7-2 with TRBJ1-3, with D tentatively TRBD1 (6 bases). The CDR3 sequence is 16 residues long. Germline V lookup: CDR1 SGHTA, CDR2 FQGNSA. The CDR3 sequence is CASSFGGRSHGNTIDF. CDR3 coding DNA: TGTGCCAGCAGCTTTGGGGGCAGAAGCCACGGAAACACCATAGATTTT.

This clonotype was observed a handful of times. The chain links TRBV6-1 to TRBJ2-1; TRBD2 matches at 10 bases. Germline CDR1 and CDR2: MNHNS and SASEGT. J gave up 3 bases and V 5 bases, and 4 bases lay outside the gene matches. CDR3 length: 15 residues. The CDR3 DNA follows: TGTGCCAGCAGTCGACTAGCGGGTTTCTACAATGAGCAGTTCTTC. Its protein product is CASSRLAGFYNEQFF.